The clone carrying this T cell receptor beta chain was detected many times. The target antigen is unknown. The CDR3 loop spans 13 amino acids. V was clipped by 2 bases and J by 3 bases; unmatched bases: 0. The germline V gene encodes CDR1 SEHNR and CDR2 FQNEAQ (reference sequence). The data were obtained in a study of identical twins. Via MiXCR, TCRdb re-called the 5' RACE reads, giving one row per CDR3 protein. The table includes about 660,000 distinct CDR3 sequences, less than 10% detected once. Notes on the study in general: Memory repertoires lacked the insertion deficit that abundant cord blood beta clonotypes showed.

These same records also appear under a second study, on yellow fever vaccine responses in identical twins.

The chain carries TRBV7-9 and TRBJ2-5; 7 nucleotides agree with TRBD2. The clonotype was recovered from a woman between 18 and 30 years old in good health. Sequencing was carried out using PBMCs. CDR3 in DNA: TGTGCCAGCAGCTTACTAGCGGAAGAGACCCAGTACTTC. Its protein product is CASSLLAEETQYF.